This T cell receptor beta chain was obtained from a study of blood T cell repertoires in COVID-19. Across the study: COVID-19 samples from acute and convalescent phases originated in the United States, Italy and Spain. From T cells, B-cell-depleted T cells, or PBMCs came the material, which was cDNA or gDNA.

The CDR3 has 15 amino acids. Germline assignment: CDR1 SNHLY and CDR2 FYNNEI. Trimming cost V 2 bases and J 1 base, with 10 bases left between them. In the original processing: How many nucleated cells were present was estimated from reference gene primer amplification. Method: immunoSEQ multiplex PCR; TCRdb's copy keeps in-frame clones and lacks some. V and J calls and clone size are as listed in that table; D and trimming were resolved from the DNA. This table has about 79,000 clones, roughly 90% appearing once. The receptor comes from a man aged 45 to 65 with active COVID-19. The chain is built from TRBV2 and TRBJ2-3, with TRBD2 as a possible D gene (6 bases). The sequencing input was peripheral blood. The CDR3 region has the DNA TGTGCCAGCAGTGAAATGGGCGGGGGCACAGATACGCAGTATTTT. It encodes CASSEMGGGTDTQYF.